One sample yielded the 18 T cell receptor beta chains listed below, sequenced in a study of blood T cell repertoires in COVID-19. Only in-frame clones appear in the TCRdb table, and some are missing; sequencing was by immunoSEQ multiplex PCR. The sample records around 110,000 clones, 70% to 80% being singletons. Material: peripheral blood. The source of these receptors is a man older than 75 with COVID-19, enrolled during active disease.

The rearrangement uses TRBV14 and TRBJ2-7, with TRBD2 matching 8 bases. The CDR3 spans 15 residues. With 1 base clipped from V and 1 base from J, the junction kept 3 bases outside the gene matches. From germline, CDR1 is SGHDN and CDR2 FVKESK. CDR3 in amino acids: CASSQAAGVSYEQYF. CDR3 sequence (DNA): TGTGCCAGCAGCCAAGCAGCGGGAGTATCCTACGAGCAGTACTTC.

V gene TRBV7-3 combines with J gene TRBJ2-7; D possibly corresponds to TRBD1 (7 bases). Per germline, CDR1 SGHTA and CDR2 FQGTGA. Trimming removed 0 bases at V and 6 bases at J, with 15 bases between. This CDR3 spans 15 amino acids. CDR3 DNA: TGTGCCAGCAGCTTAACCCCAGGGGGGAAGGGCGAGCAGTACTTC. Protein sequence: CASSLTPGGKGEQYF.

The chain combines TRBV9 with TRBJ1-2; tentatively, D is TRBD1 (6 bases). The CDR3 covers 14 residues. Germline loops: CDR1 SGDLS, CDR2 YYNGEE. Between the trimmed V and J ends, which lost 0 bases and 6 bases, there was a span of 12 bases. CDR3 nucleotide sequence: TGTGCCAGCAGCGTAGGGGGAGGGGGTCATGGCTACACCTTC. This encodes CASSVGGGGHGYTF.

The chain links TRBV28 to TRBJ1-5; weak D call: TRBD1 (5 bases). Germline values: CDR1 MDHEN, CDR2 SYDVKM. With 6 bases removed from V and 6 bases from J, the gap between germline ends came to 18 bases. The CDR3 sequence is 15 residues long. The CDR3, as DNA: TGTGCCAGCAGCCACCCGTGGGGGGAGGGTCAGCCCCAGCATTTT. Its translation is CASSHPWGEGQPQHF. The variable domain in full, with the rest retrieved from reference TRBV28 and TRBJ1-5, is DVKVTQSSRYLVKRTGEKVFLECVQDMDHENMFWYRQDPGLGLRLIYFSYDVKMKEKGDIPEGYSVSREKKERFSLILESASTNQTSMYLCASSHPWGEGQPQHFGDGTRLSIL.

The V and J genes are TRBV28 and TRBJ2-6, with D perhaps matching TRBD1 (5 bases). This CDR3 is 15 amino acids long. The V end was cut by 1 base, the J end by 5 bases, with 9 bases between. CDR1 MDHEN and CDR2 SYDVKM come from the germline V gene. The CDR3 bases are TGTGCCAGCAGTTTATCAGGGCCCTGGGCCAACGTCCTGACTTTC. Translated: CASSLSGPWANVLTF.

The chain uses TRBV10-1 and TRBJ2-5; TRBD2 might be the D (6 bases). Germline V gene data show CDR1 as WNHNN and CDR2 as SYGVQD (reference sequence). V was shortened by 0 bases and J by 4 bases, with 12 bases between the two germline ends. The CDR3 is 15 amino acids. This CDR3 reads CASSESGGAGETQYF. DNA for the CDR3: TGCGCCAGCAGTGAGTCAGGCGGGGCCGGAGAGACCCAGTACTTC.

The genes are TRBV12-3 or TRBV12-4 and TRBJ2-7; 7 bases are shared with TRBD1. J lost 4 bases, V lost 7 bases, and 7 bases had no gene match. CDR3 size: 13 residues. The CDR3 coding sequence is TGTGCCAGCATCCTGACAGGGCGGTACGAGCAGTACTTC. It yields the protein CASILTGRYEQYF.

The CDR3 nucleotides are TGTGCCAGCAGTTTAGCCATCGGAGCGACTAATGAAAAACTGTTTTTT. Its protein is CASSLAIGATNEKLFF. V and J are TRBV27 and TRBJ1-4; D gene unclear. V lost 2 bases and J lost 2, with 12 bases in between. The CDR3 is made up of 16 amino acids. Germline lookup yields CDR1 MNHEY and CDR2 SMNVEV (reference sequence).

This clone was seen only once. The J gene is TRBJ1-6, the V gene TRBV7-9; D unresolved. CDR1 SEHNR and CDR2 FQNEAQ come from the germline V gene (reference sequence). The V end lost 4 bases, the J end lost 9 bases, and 7 bases lay between the germline ends. This CDR3 has 12 amino acids. CDR3: CASSSEGSPLHF. In nucleotides, the CDR3 is TGTGCCAGCAGCTCTGAGGGTTCACCCCTCCACTTT.

This chain joins TRBV11-2 and TRBJ1-1; D uncertain. CDR1 and CDR2 (germline): SGHAT, FQNNGV. This CDR3 is 14 amino acids long. The V end was cut by 5 bases, the J end by 5 bases, with 15 bases between. CDR3 coding DNA: TGTGCCAGCAGCAACCTTTTCCCGGGAACTGAAGCTTTCTTT. Translating it yields CASSNLFPGTEAFF.

Note on this clone: Other DNA variants within this sample encode the same CDR3. This rearrangement joins TRBV7-2 to TRBJ1-5; 8 positions agree with TRBD1. The germline V gene encodes CDR1 SGHTA and CDR2 FQGNSA. V shed 5 bases and J 1 base; nucleotides not matched to a gene: 4. The CDR3 is made up of 15 amino acids. CDR3 DNA sequence: TGTGCCAGCAGCCGCACAGGGGGGAGCAATCAGCCCCAGCATTTT. The encoded protein is CASSRTGGSNQPQHF.

In nucleotides, the CDR3 is TGTGCCAGCAGAGGGGGAAACTACGAGCAGTACTTC. It encodes CASRGGNYEQYF. The chain links TRBV5-4 to TRBJ2-7; possibly TRBD1 for D (6 bases). This CDR3 spans 12 amino acids. Trimming removed 5 bases at V and 3 bases at J, with 9 bases between. Looked up from germline, CDR1 is SGHNT and CDR2 is YYREEE (reference sequence).

The chain links TRBV3-1 (or the pseudogene TRBV3-2) to TRBJ2-7; D is undetermined. From germline, CDR1 is LGHDT and CDR2 YNNKEL (reference sequence). This CDR3 is 12 amino acids long. V lost 1 base and J 5 bases, leaving 6 bases between the germline ends. The CDR3 here is CASSQGPDEQYF. DNA for the CDR3: TGTGCCAGCAGCCAAGGTCCCGACGAGCAGTACTTC.

The table lists this clone with a count of one. This chain connects TRBV11-3 to TRBJ2-1; unclear D gene. This CDR3 has 14 residues. V shed 5 bases and J shed 3 bases, with 11 bases lying between them. Per germline, CDR1 SGHNT and CDR2 YENEEA. CDR3 DNA: TGTGCCAGCAGCCCCACCGGAGTCTACAATGAGCAGTTCTTC. Translated: CASSPTGVYNEQFF. Looking up the rest from reference TRBV11-3 and TRBJ2-1 gives the full variable domain: EAGVVQSPRYKIIEKKQPVAFWCNPISGHNTLYWYLQNLGQGPELLIRYENEEAVDDSQLPKDRFSAERLKGVDSTLKIQPAELGDSAVYLCASSPTGVYNEQFFGPGTRLTVL.

This clone has just one count. The chain employs TRBV15 and TRBJ1-4, with D tentatively TRBD1 (6 bases). V dropped 1 base and J dropped 7 bases, with 13 bases sitting between them. The germline V gene has CDR1 LNHNV and CDR2 YYDKDF (reference sequence). CDR3 length equals 15 residues. The DNA of the CDR3 is TGTGCCACCAGCAGAGTGGCGGGGGCCGGTGAAAAACTGTTTTTT. Residues: CATSRVAGAGEKLFF.

This clone turned up a few times. The J gene is TRBJ1-2, the V gene TRBV6-5; D possibly corresponds to TRBD1 (6 bases). The germline V gene encodes CDR1 MNHEY and CDR2 SVGAGI. This CDR3 is built from 14 residues. V lost 2 bases to trimming and J lost 8 bases, with 15 bases between them. The CDR3: CASSYGGGGYGYTF. The CDR3 DNA reads as TGTGCCAGCAGTTACGGGGGAGGGGGGTACGGCTACACCTTC.

This chain links TRBV30 with TRBJ1-2; a weak D match, TRBD1 (6 bases). V lost 4 bases to trimming and J lost 6 bases, with 15 bases between them. Germline CDR1 and CDR2: GTSNPN and SVGIG (reference sequence). The CDR3 length is 13 residues. The CDR3 DNA sequence: TGTGCCTGGAAACTAGGGGGAGACGATGGCTACACCTTC. Protein sequence: CAWKLGGDDGYTF.

The rearrangement uses TRBV6-1 and TRBJ2-7; D may be TRBD2 (5 bases). V lost 1 base, J lost 5 bases, and 15 bases lay in between. The CDR3 sequence is 15 residues long. Germline V gene data show CDR1 as MNHNS and CDR2 as SASEGT. In DNA form, the CDR3 reads TGTGCCAGCAGTGAAGGACGGGATCTTTCCAACGAGCAGTACTTC. Its translation: CASSEGRDLSNEQYF.